Listed below are T cell receptor beta chains from one sample, sequenced in a study of patients and donors after allogeneic stem cell transplantation. TCRdb reprocessed the RT-PCR reads with MiXCR, giving one entry per CDR3 protein. The sample carries about 150,000 distinct CDR3 sequences, roughly two fifths recorded once. The sample consisted of blood, either unsorted or a sorted T cell fraction (not recorded which). The source is a human donor who was either an allogeneic HSCT recipient or a stem cell or donor lymphocyte infusion donor (not recorded which). It is not recorded whose cells these are; they may come from a transplant donor. Both conserved end residues are part of each CDR3. A D gene is named only where the DNA matches it firmly. Not all rows give a size; the values are once, few, many and, for expanded clones, a class.

size: NA
J: TRBJ2-3
V: TRBV9
D: NA
CDR3: CASSVVSSTDTQYF
DNA: TGTGCCAGCAGCGTAGTCAGTAGCACAGATACGCAGTATTTT

size: many
J: TRBJ2-7
V: TRBV6-2/TRBV6-3
D: NA
CDR3: CASTRTGTVIYEQYF
DNA: TGTGCCAGCACCCGTACCGGGACGGTGATCTACGAGCAGTACTTC

size: few
J: TRBJ1-6
V: TRBV28
D: NA
CDR3: CASSFIRGRSYNSPLHF
DNA: TGTGCCAGCAGTTTTATTAGGGGTCGCTCCTATAATTCACCCCTCCACTTT

size: NA
J: TRBJ1-2
V: TRBV28
D: NA
CDR3: CASTNGDGGYTF
DNA: TGTGCCAGCACAAACGGGGATGGGGGCTACACCTTC

size: NA
J: TRBJ2-4
V: TRBV12-3/TRBV12-4
D: NA
CDR3: CASSHGLAKNIQYF
DNA: TGTGCCAGCAGCCATGGACTAGCCAAAAACATTCAGTACTTC

size: NA
J: TRBJ1-4
V: TRBV20-1
D: NA
CDR3: CSASVAEASEKLFF
DNA: TGCAGTGCTAGTGTGGCGGAGGCTAGCGAGAAACTGTTTTTT

size: NA
J: TRBJ1-1
V: TRBV12-3/TRBV12-4
D: NA
CDR3: CASSATGPGWAFF
DNA: TGTGCCAGCAGTGCAACAGGGCCCGGATGGGCTTTCTTT

size: NA
J: TRBJ2-3
V: TRBV12-3/TRBV12-4
D: NA
CDR3: CASSLLRLFTDTQYF
DNA: TGTGCCAGCAGTTTACTGCGACTCTTCACAGATACGCAGTATTTT

size: NA
J: TRBJ1-1
V: TRBV29-1
D: TRBD1
CDR3: CSVRGQANTEAFF
DNA: TGCAGCGTACGGGGACAGGCCAACACTGAAGCTTTCTTT

size: NA
J: TRBJ1-5
V: TRBV20-1
D: NA
CDR3: CSARAAGAPNQPQHF
DNA: TGCAGTGCTAGAGCGGCCGGGGCGCCAAATCAGCCCCAGCATTTT

size: few
J: TRBJ2-1
V: TRBV12-3/TRBV12-4
D: NA
CDR3: CASSSSGFSSYNEQFF
DNA: TGTGCCAGCAGTTCGTCGGGGTTTAGCTCCTACAATGAGCAGTTCTTC

size: few
J: TRBJ1-6
V: TRBV7-9
D: TRBD1
CDR3: CASSLDPGQGTSPLHF
DNA: TGTGCCAGCAGCTTAGACCCGGGACAGGGGACTTCACCCCTCCACTTT

size: few
J: TRBJ1-3
V: TRBV6-5
D: NA
CDR3: CASSSLPRDALRNTIYF
DNA: TGTGCCAGCAGTTCCCTCCCCCGGGACGCCCTCAGAAACACCATATATTTT

size: many
J: TRBJ1-1
V: TRBV3-1
D: TRBD1
CDR3: CASRFRGRDTEAFF
DNA: TGTGCCAGCAGGTTCAGGGGGCGCGACACTGAAGCTTTCTTT

size: NA
J: TRBJ1-3
V: TRBV3-1
D: NA
CDR3: CASSQGPLPSGNTIYF
DNA: TGTGCCAGCAGCCAAGGCCCTCTGCCTTCTGGAAACACCATATATTTT

size: NA
J: TRBJ2-1
V: TRBV5-1
D: NA
CDR3: CASSDPRDTLSMEQFF
DNA: TGCGCCAGCAGCGACCCCCGGGACACCCTCTCGATGGAGCAGTTCTTC